Listed below are T cell receptor beta chains from one sample, sequenced in a study of blood T cell repertoires in COVID-19. TCRdb's copy holds only in-frame clones and misses some; the assay was immunoSEQ multiplex PCR. The profile shows tens of thousands of clones, about 91% of them singletons. Material for sequencing was peripheral blood. These receptors originate from a woman of 80 years or more with active COVID-19. Each CDR3 is given with its conserved first and last residue. The order of the fields is D gene, J gene, V gene, clone size, CDR3 length, CDR3 DNA, CDR3 protein. The D gene is left open where the match is weak. Clone size is stated in some rows and not others, as once, few, many or a class when expanded.

d_gene: TRBD2; j_gene: TRBJ2-7; v_gene: TRBV7-2; abundance: NA; len: 14; CDR3nt: TGTGCCAGCAGCACTGGGACTAGGGTAGGCGAGCAGTACTTC; CDR3aa: CASSTGTRVGEQYF
d_gene: TRBD2; j_gene: TRBJ2-7; v_gene: TRBV6-2/TRBV6-3; abundance: NA; len: 15; CDR3nt: TGTGCCAGCAGTAGGACTAGCGGGAATAGTTACGAGCAGTACTTC; CDR3aa: CASSRTSGNSYEQYF
d_gene: NA; j_gene: TRBJ1-4; v_gene: TRBV10-3; abundance: NA; len: 14; CDR3nt: TGTGCCATCAGTGAGTCGGCAGGGGATGAAAAACTGTTTTTT; CDR3aa: CAISESAGDEKLFF
d_gene: NA; j_gene: TRBJ2-1; v_gene: TRBV5-1; abundance: NA; len: 16; CDR3nt: TGCGCCAGCAGCTCCAGCCCTACAGGGTACTACAATGAGCAGTTCTTC; CDR3aa: CASSSSPTGYYNEQFF
d_gene: NA; j_gene: TRBJ1-5; v_gene: TRBV11-1; abundance: once; len: 14; CDR3nt: TGTGCCAGCAGCTTTGACAGGTCGAATCAGCCCCAGCATTTT; CDR3aa: CASSFDRSNQPQHF
d_gene: TRBD1; j_gene: TRBJ2-7; v_gene: TRBV4-3; abundance: once; len: 16; CDR3nt: TGCGCCAGCAGCCAAGCGTTGACAGGGGAGCCCTACGAGCAGTACTTC; CDR3aa: CASSQALTGEPYEQYF
d_gene: NA; j_gene: TRBJ2-7; v_gene: TRBV5-1; abundance: NA; len: 14; CDR3nt: TGCGCCAGCAGCTTAGAACCCGGAGCCTACGAGCAGTACTTC; CDR3aa: CASSLEPGAYEQYF
d_gene: NA; j_gene: TRBJ2-3; v_gene: TRBV27; abundance: NA; len: 16; CDR3nt: TGTGCCAGCAGTTTAAAGGACATGCGATACACAGATACGCAGTATTTT; CDR3aa: CASSLKDMRYTDTQYF
d_gene: TRBD1; j_gene: TRBJ2-7; v_gene: TRBV7-9; abundance: once; len: 16; CDR3nt: TGTGCCAGCATGGGGGTCGTGGGGACAGTCTACTACGAGCAGTACTTC; CDR3aa: CASMGVVGTVYYEQYF
d_gene: TRBD2; j_gene: TRBJ2-1; v_gene: TRBV15; abundance: NA; len: 17; CDR3nt: TGTGCCACCAGCAGAGTTCTAGCGGGGGCTGGGAGAAATGAGCAGTTCTTC; CDR3aa: CATSRVLAGAGRNEQFF
d_gene: NA; j_gene: TRBJ2-5; v_gene: TRBV19; abundance: NA; len: 14; CDR3nt: TGTGCCAGTAGTCCTCTGACGGCGGAAGAGACCCAGTACTTC; CDR3aa: CASSPLTAEETQYF
d_gene: NA; j_gene: TRBJ2-1; v_gene: TRBV7-8; abundance: once; len: 15; CDR3nt: TGTGCCAGCAGCTTGGGGAGCGGGCCCTACAATGAGCAGTTCTTC; CDR3aa: CASSLGSGPYNEQFF
d_gene: TRBD2; j_gene: TRBJ2-1; v_gene: TRBV7-9; abundance: NA; len: 14; CDR3nt: TGTGCCAGCGGCAAACTAGCGGGACTCGATGAGCAGTTCTTC; CDR3aa: CASGKLAGLDEQFF
d_gene: TRBD2; j_gene: TRBJ2-7; v_gene: TRBV7-9; abundance: NA; len: 16; CDR3nt: TGTGCCAGCAGCTTCCCTGGCGGGAGGGCTTCCTACGAGCAGTACTTC; CDR3aa: CASSFPGGRASYEQYF
d_gene: TRBD1; j_gene: TRBJ1-3; v_gene: TRBV9; abundance: once; len: 16; CDR3nt: TGTGCCAGCAGCGTCTTTAGACAGGGCGGAGGAAACACCATATATTTT; CDR3aa: CASSVFRQGGGNTIYF
d_gene: TRBD1; j_gene: TRBJ2-7; v_gene: TRBV5-3; abundance: once; len: 18; CDR3nt: TGTGCCAGAAGTCAGTTCTGGCTCAGGGGGCGCGACCCCTACGAGCAGTACTTC; CDR3aa: CARSQFWLRGRDPYEQYF
d_gene: TRBD1; j_gene: TRBJ2-5; v_gene: TRBV5-4; abundance: NA; len: 14; CDR3nt: TGTGCCAGCAGCCGGGACAGACCAGAAGAGACCCAGTACTTC; CDR3aa: CASSRDRPEETQYF
d_gene: TRBD2; j_gene: TRBJ2-7; v_gene: TRBV18; abundance: NA; len: 15; CDR3nt: TGTGCCAGCTCACCAGTAACGGGAGGGCTCGGCGAGCAGTACTTC; CDR3aa: CASSPVTGGLGEQYF
d_gene: TRBD2; j_gene: TRBJ2-2; v_gene: TRBV6-4; abundance: NA; len: 16; CDR3nt: TGTGCCAGCATCTTAAGCGGGAGATGCGACACCGGGGAGCTGTTTTTT; CDR3aa: CASILSGRCDTGELFF
d_gene: NA; j_gene: TRBJ2-5; v_gene: TRBV11-3; abundance: NA; len: 14; CDR3nt: TGTGCCAGCAGCCCTGGACACCTCCAAGAGACCCAGTACTTC; CDR3aa: CASSPGHLQETQYF
d_gene: NA; j_gene: TRBJ2-7; v_gene: TRBV28; abundance: NA; len: 13; CDR3nt: TGTGCCAGCAGGGGAGGAGGGTCCTACGAGCAGTACTTC; CDR3aa: CASRGGGSYEQYF
d_gene: NA; j_gene: TRBJ2-3; v_gene: TRBV7-8; abundance: NA; len: 17; CDR3nt: TGTGCCAGCAGCTCCTTGTTGGCCGGGTACCGCACAGATACGCAGTATTTT; CDR3aa: CASSSLLAGYRTDTQYF
d_gene: TRBD2; j_gene: TRBJ2-3; v_gene: TRBV3-1/TRBV3-2; abundance: NA; len: 16; CDR3nt: TGTGCCAGCAGCCGGGGGAGGGCTCTGAGCACAGATACGCAGTATTTT; CDR3aa: CASSRGRALSTDTQYF
d_gene: TRBD1; j_gene: TRBJ1-6; v_gene: TRBV24-1; abundance: NA; len: 17; CDR3nt: TGTGCCACCAGTGAATATTCAAGGACAGGGCTCAATTCACCCCTCCACTTT; CDR3aa: CATSEYSRTGLNSPLHF
d_gene: NA; j_gene: TRBJ1-5; v_gene: TRBV28; abundance: NA; len: 12; CDR3nt: TGTGCCAGCAGCTTACCGAATCAGCCCCAGCATTTT; CDR3aa: CASSLPNQPQHF
d_gene: NA; j_gene: TRBJ1-2; v_gene: TRBV29-1; abundance: NA; len: 12; CDR3nt: TGCAGCGTTGGAGCGGGTAACTATGGCTACACCTTC; CDR3aa: CSVGAGNYGYTF
d_gene: NA; j_gene: TRBJ2-2; v_gene: TRBV19; abundance: few; len: 13; CDR3nt: TGTGCCAGTATGGGCAGAAACACCGGGGAGCTGTTTTTT; CDR3aa: CASMGRNTGELFF
d_gene: TRBD2; j_gene: TRBJ2-1; v_gene: TRBV24-1; abundance: NA; len: 19; CDR3nt: TGTGCCACCAGTGACACTAGCGGAAAGAGTGGGTTCTCCTACAATGAGCAGTTCTTC; CDR3aa: CATSDTSGKSGFSYNEQFF
d_gene: TRBD2; j_gene: TRBJ2-7; v_gene: TRBV6-2/TRBV6-3; abundance: once; len: 21; CDR3nt: TGTGCCAGCAGTTCAAGCCTGGGGCGGACTAGCGGGAGGGCCTTCTCCTACGAGCAGTACTTC; CDR3aa: CASSSSLGRTSGRAFSYEQYF
d_gene: TRBD1; j_gene: TRBJ1-5; v_gene: TRBV19; abundance: once; len: 13; CDR3nt: TGTGCCAGCGTCGACAGGGGGAATCAGCCCCAGCATTTT; CDR3aa: CASVDRGNQPQHF
d_gene: TRBD1; j_gene: TRBJ1-4; v_gene: TRBV9; abundance: NA; len: 13; CDR3nt: TGTGCCAGCAGCGCAGGGGGCAGTGAAAAACTGTTTTTT; CDR3aa: CASSAGGSEKLFF
d_gene: NA; j_gene: TRBJ2-5; v_gene: TRBV3-1/TRBV3-2; abundance: once; len: 13; CDR3nt: TGTGCCAGCCCCCCTCGCCAGGGGAAGACCCAGTACTTC; CDR3aa: CASPPRQGKTQYF
d_gene: TRBD1; j_gene: TRBJ1-2; v_gene: TRBV2; abundance: few; len: 16; CDR3nt: TGTGCCAGCAGCCAGGACAGGGTTCTTTCTAACTATGGCTACACCTTC; CDR3aa: CASSQDRVLSNYGYTF
d_gene: NA; j_gene: TRBJ1-1; v_gene: TRBV5-4; abundance: NA; len: 16; CDR3nt: TGTGCCAGCAGCTCCCTCACGGCAGGGGCGGGCACTGAAGCTTTCTTT; CDR3aa: CASSSLTAGAGTEAFF
d_gene: TRBD2; j_gene: TRBJ2-7; v_gene: TRBV4-1; abundance: NA; len: 18; CDR3nt: TGCGCCAGCAGCCAAGATACGGCTAGCGGGAGTCAGTCCTACGAGCAGTACTTC; CDR3aa: CASSQDTASGSQSYEQYF